This TCR beta chain stems from a study of CXCR3-negative and CXCR3-positive naive CD8 T cells. It was by 5' RACE with UMI labels that the TRB cDNA libraries were prepared. TCRdb reanalyzed the 5' RACE reads and collapses them to one entry per CDR3 protein, without DNA. The listing records 75,000 to 90,000 distinct CDR3 sequences. On this clonotype itself: The antigen remains undetermined.

Study-wide results and limits: Relative to CXCR3-negative naive cells, CXCR3-positive naive cells had more hydrophobic TRB CDR3s. In naive cells, CXCR3-negative and CXCR3-positive subsets had similar TRBV-TRBJ usage; memory cells differed.

The CDR3 loop spans 15 amino acids. CDR1 is SQVTM, CDR2 ANQGSEA, per germline. A CD45RO-CCR7+CD27+CD95- profile was what naive CD8+ T cells displayed. What was sequenced was naive CXCR3+ CD8+ T cells from blood. Subset denoted: CD45RO-CCR7+CD27+CD95- naive CD8+ T cells expressing CXCR3 (TNR3+). The source of this sequence is a human donor in good health. Some clones in this sample may be carry-over from other donors' samples. The chain has TRBV29-1 and TRBJ2-1; TCRdb's assignment of TRBD2 cannot be checked, as there is no DNA. CDR3 protein: CSVEPGLASDNEQFF.